This is a list of T cell receptor beta chains from one sample in a study of tumor and adjacent non-tumor tissue in lung cancer. In TCRdb, the multiplex PCR reads were re-called with MiXCR into one record per CDR3 protein. The table lists approximately 120,000 distinct CDR3 sequences, roughly two thirds of them singletons, with around a fifth in the top ten. Sequencing was done on a sample of distant non-tumor lung tissue. The receptors were gathered from a man aged 60 to 69 with non-small cell lung cancer. The CDR3 runs from the conserved cysteine through the conserved F or W. A D gene is named only where the DNA matches it firmly. Clone size is shown for a subset of rows, as once, few, many or a class of expanded clone.

j_call	v_call	clone_size	d_call	cdr3_nt	cdr3_aa
TRBJ2-3	TRBV11-2	-	-	TGTGCCAGGAGCCCACTGGAAACAGACACAGATATGCAGTATTTT	CARSPLETDTDMQYF
TRBJ2-2	TRBV12-3/TRBV12-4	-	-	TGTGTTAGCAGTTTAGCCCTACCGAAGTACACCGGGGAGCTGTTTTTT	CVSSLALPKYTGELFF
TRBJ1-3	TRBV9	-	TRBD1	TGTGCCAACAGCAAGGGACAGGGAAACACCATATATTTT	CANSKGQGNTIYF
TRBJ2-3	TRBV6-5	many	TRBD1	TGTGCCAGCAGCCACAGGGGAACCACAGATACGCAGTATTTT	CASSHRGTTDTQYF
TRBJ2-3	TRBV20-1	many	TRBD2	TGCAGTGCCGTGTTGGTAGCGGGGGGTGGAGATACGCAGTATTTT	CSAVLVAGGGDTQYF
TRBJ2-4	TRBV10-2	many	TRBD1	TGCGCCAGCCAGTTTCTCCTTGACAGGGGGACCAAAAACATTCAGTACTTC	CASQFLLDRGTKNIQYF
TRBJ2-3	TRBV2	few	-	TGTGCCAGCAGTGTTGAGTTGGGCAGGGAAGGACTCACAGATACGCAGTATTTT	CASSVELGREGLTDTQYF
TRBJ1-2	TRBV6-5	-	TRBD1	TGTGTCAGCAGGAAATCAACAGGGGGCGATGAGAACTATGGCTACACCTTC	CVSRKSTGGDENYGYTF
TRBJ1-1	TRBV20-1	-	TRBD1	TGCAGTGGAACACAGGGGAGACGTGACACTGAAGCTTTCTTT	CSGTQGRRDTEAFF
TRBJ1-2	TRBV12-3/TRBV12-4	once	-	TGTGCCAACAGTTCAACAGTGGCCTATGGCTACACTTTC	CANSSTVAYGYTF
TRBJ2-3	TRBV6-5	-	-	TGTGCCAGCATCGGACTATGGAATGATACGCAGTATTTT	CASIGLWNDTQYF
TRBJ2-7	TRBV7-9	few	-	TGTGCCAGCAGCTTACAGGGGCTCTCCTACGAGCAGTACTTC	CASSLQGLSYEQYF
TRBJ2-7	TRBV6-6	many	-	TGTGCCAGCAGTCCTCGAGCCGGACAGACCCGCTACGAGCAGTACTTC	CASSPRAGQTRYEQYF
TRBJ2-5	TRBV5-6	medium-sized	-	TGTGCCAGCAGCTTTTCAGGAGGGGAGACCCAGTACTTC	CASSFSGGETQYF